This T cell receptor beta chain was observed in a study of T cell responses to AZD1222 COVID-19 vaccine. Study-wide points: Vaccine-related CD4 TCRs covered spike, predominating at 160-218 and 743-854.

Method: immunoSEQ multiplex PCR; TCRdb's copy keeps in-frame clones and lacks some. The table lists some 89,000 clones, around 89% of them singletons. Trimming took 1 base from V and 5 from J, leaving 12 bases between them. Germline V gives CDR1 SEHNR, CDR2 FQNEAQ (reference sequence). This CDR3 contains 14 residues. With respect to this clone: What it binds is unknown.

The sequences come from peripheral blood, collected on day 0 of MenACWY control vaccination. The TCR sequence derives from an adult in good health. V gene TRBV7-9 combines with J gene TRBJ2-7, with D maybe TRBD2 (5 bases). CDR3 amino acids: CASSLGGLANEQYF. The DNA of the CDR3 is TGTGCCAGCAGCTTAGGAGGGCTAGCCAACGAGCAGTACTTC.